The next 31 T cell receptor beta chains were all read from a single sample in a study of blood T cell repertoires in COVID-19. Repertoires were generated with immunoSEQ multiplex PCR, while TCRdb's copy carries only in-frame clones and drops some. The sample has about 210,000 clones, around 92% seen once. Specimen: PBMCs or T cells enriched from blood (not recorded which). The source of these receptors is a woman aged 18-29 years who had recovered from COVID-19.

The J gene is TRBJ1-4, the V gene TRBV25-1; TRBD1 might be the D (5 bases). V lost 2 bases, J lost 12 bases, and 16 bases lay in between. The CDR3 is made up of 14 amino acids. CDR1 and CDR2 (germline): MGHDK, SYGVNS. DNA for the CDR3: TGTGCCAGCAGTGAAATGGGGCCAGCGGGTGAACTGTTTTTT. It codes for CASSEMGPAGELFF.

This chain connects TRBV7-9 to TRBJ1-2, with TRBD1 matching over 8 bases. Germline assignment: CDR1 SEHNR and CDR2 FQNEAQ (reference sequence). V was pared by 7 bases and J by 2 bases, with 12 bases of the junction left unmatched. The CDR3 extends over 16 amino acids. The CDR3 region is CASTFYKGQGNYGYTF. In nucleotides, the CDR3 is TGTGCCAGCACCTTCTACAAAGGACAGGGAAACTATGGCTACACCTTC.

This chain joins TRBV6-1 and TRBJ2-7; D is possibly TRBD1 (5 bases). Germline V gene lookup returns CDR1 MNHNS and CDR2 SASEGT. Between the trimmed V and J ends, which lost 2 bases and 2 bases, there was a span of 13 bases. This CDR3 region has 15 residues. The CDR3 sequence is CASSEWAGHTYEQYF. CDR3 nucleotides: TGTGCCAGCAGTGAATGGGCAGGACACACCTACGAGCAGTACTTC.

In DNA, the CDR3 is TGTGCCAGCTCCCAGCCGGGGGAAAAACTGTTTTTT. This codes for CASSQPGEKLFF. The chain employs TRBV12-3 or TRBV12-4 and TRBJ1-4; D not certain. The CDR3 runs to 12 residues. With 8 bases removed from V and 8 bases from J, the gap between germline ends came to 12 bases.

This chain connects TRBV29-1 to TRBJ2-3; 7 bases align to TRBD2. The CDR3 totals 17 residues. V dropped 6 bases and J dropped 2; count of bases not matched to a gene: 17. CDR1 and CDR2 from the germline V gene are SQVTM and ANQGSEA. CDR3 sequence: CSVQTFGGTSDTDTQYF. In DNA, the CDR3 is TGCAGCGTCCAAACTTTTGGGGGTACTAGCGACACAGATACGCAGTATTTT.

The J gene is TRBJ1-6, the V gene TRBV4-1; D possibly corresponds to TRBD1 (6 bases). In germline, CDR1 is MGHRA, CDR2 YSYEKL. Between the trimmed V and J ends, which lost 1 base and 6 bases, there was a span of 13 bases. The CDR3 is 16 amino acids. CDR3 in amino acids: CASSQAPQGPNSPLHF. The CDR3 nucleotides read TGCGCCAGCAGCCAAGCTCCGCAGGGGCCTAATTCACCCCTCCACTTT.

This clone was counted a single time. The chain uses TRBV30 and TRBJ2-7, with D perhaps TRBD1 (6 bases). V lost 2 bases to trimming and J lost 1 base, with 6 bases between them. The CDR3 sequence is 12 residues long. CDR1 GTSNPN and CDR2 SVGIG come from the germline V gene (reference sequence). CDR3 residues: CAWSTGSYEQYF. The CDR3 DNA reads as TGTGCCTGGAGTACAGGGTCCTACGAGCAGTACTTC.

This chain uses TRBV7-6 with TRBJ1-4; no definite D call. Trimming left V 5 bases short and J 0 bases short, with 10 bases between. Per germline, CDR1 SGHVS and CDR2 FNYEAQ. The CDR3 contains 15 residues. This chain's CDR3 is CASSPNRATNEKLFF. The CDR3 DNA reads TGTGCCAGCAGCCCCAATAGAGCAACTAATGAAAAACTGTTTTTT. The full variable domain, in which reference TRBV7-6 and TRBJ1-4 provide the parts outside the CDR3, is GAGVSQSPRYKVTKRGQDVALRCDPISGHVSLYWYRQALGQGPEFLTYFNYEAQQDKSGLPNDRFSAERPEGSISTLTIQRTEQRDSAMYRCASSPNRATNEKLFFGSGTQLSVL.

The chain couples TRBV4-1 to TRBJ2-7; tentative D call: TRBD1 (6 bases). The germline CDR1 and CDR2 sequences are MGHRA and YSYEKL. V lost 4 bases and J lost 3, with 13 bases in between. The CDR3 consists of 14 residues. CDR3 sequence: CASSLRDTSYEQYF. The CDR3, as DNA: TGCGCCAGCAGCCTCCGGGACACCAGCTACGAGCAGTACTTC.

This chain uses TRBV30 with TRBJ1-3; tentative D call: TRBD1 (6 bases). Looked up from germline, CDR1 is GTSNPN and CDR2 is SVGIG (reference sequence). V was cut by 1 base and J by 1 base, with 11 bases left in between. The CDR3 contains 15 residues. CDR3 sequence: CAWSDRERSGNTIYF. The CDR3 DNA reads as TGTGCCTGGAGTGACAGGGAGAGGTCTGGAAACACCATATATTTT.

This chain joins TRBV5-1 and TRBJ1-6; 8 bases match TRBD1. V dropped 3 bases and J dropped 9; count of bases not matched to a gene: 5. The germline CDR1 and CDR2 sequences are SGHRS and YFSETQ. The CDR3 is 14 amino acids. For the CDR3, the DNA is TGCGCCAGCAGCTCGGACAGGGCGCCTTCACCCCTCCACTTT. The encoded protein is CASSSDRAPSPLHF.

The rearrangement links TRBV28 to TRBJ1-4; perhaps TRBD1 as D (5 bases). V lost 5 bases to trimming and J lost 4 bases, with 17 bases between them. Germline V gene data show CDR1 as MDHEN and CDR2 as SYDVKM. The CDR3 is 16 amino acids. CDR3 residues: CASSPSTAQGNEKLFF. In DNA form, the CDR3 reads TGTGCCAGCAGTCCGAGTACGGCCCAGGGTAATGAAAAACTGTTTTTT. Full variable domain (remainder filled in from reference TRBV28 and TRBJ1-4): DVKVTQSSRYLVKRTGEKVFLECVQDMDHENMFWYRQDPGLGLRLIYFSYDVKMKEKGDIPEGYSVSREKKERFSLILESASTNQTSMYLCASSPSTAQGNEKLFFGSGTQLSVL.

V gene TRBV30 combines with J gene TRBJ1-3, with 7 positions matching TRBD1. Per germline, CDR1 GTSNPN and CDR2 SVGIG (reference sequence). The V and J ends lost 8 bases and 2 bases, in that order; junction bases with no gene match: 6. This CDR3 spans 13 amino acids. The CDR3 is CAQRRGPGNTIYF. CDR3 DNA sequence: TGTGCCCAAAGGAGGGGGCCTGGAAACACCATATATTTT. Looking up the rest from reference TRBV30 and TRBJ1-3 gives the full variable domain: SQTIHQWPATLVQPVGSPLSLECTVEGTSNPNLYWYRQAAGRGLQLLFYSVGIGQISSEVPQNLSASRPQDRQFILSSKKLLLSDSGFYLCAQRRGPGNTIYFGEGSWLTVV.

V and J are TRBV3-1 (or the pseudogene TRBV3-2) and TRBJ2-1, with TRBD2 identical over 11 bases. V dropped 1 base and J dropped 9; count of bases not matched to a gene: 5. The CDR3 totals 15 residues. Germline values: CDR1 LGHDT, CDR2 YNNKEL (reference sequence). DNA for the CDR3: TGTGCCAGCAGCCAAGGACTAGCGGGGATTGGTGAGCAGTTCTTC. Amino acids: CASSQGLAGIGEQFF.

In this sample, this clone turned up once. This chain joins TRBV7-9 and TRBJ2-7; the match to TRBD1 covers 7 bases. V dropped 6 bases and J dropped 5; count of bases not matched to a gene: 10. Germline V CDR1 and CDR2: SEHNR, FQNEAQ (reference sequence). The CDR3 contains 14 residues. The DNA of the CDR3 is TGTGCCAGCAGGGAACAGGGGAAAGGTAACGAGCAGTACTTC. It yields the protein CASREQGKGNEQYF.

The rearrangement links TRBV7-9 to TRBJ1-4; perhaps TRBD1 as D (5 bases). V was trimmed by 1 base and J by 2 bases, leaving 20 bases between them. This CDR3 contains 19 residues. The germline gives CDR1 SEHNR, CDR2 FQNEAQ (reference sequence). CDR3 in amino acids: CASSLVWVQGPATNEKLFF. DNA for the CDR3: TGTGCCAGCAGCTTAGTATGGGTCCAGGGCCCCGCGACTAATGAAAAACTGTTTTTT.

The gene calls are TRBV27 and TRBJ2-5; weak D call: TRBD2 (5 bases). V gave up 6 bases and J gave up 3 bases, with 17 bases separating them. Germline V gene data show CDR1 as MNHEY and CDR2 as SMNVEV (reference sequence). This CDR3 has 15 amino acids. This CDR3 is CASRSGGLLEETQYF. The CDR3 coding sequence is TGTGCCAGCAGGTCCGGAGGTTTATTAGAAGAGACCCAGTACTTC.

The V and J genes are TRBV2 and TRBJ2-7; D is unresolved. The CDR3 contains 12 residues. The V gene lost 8 bases and the J gene lost 6 bases, with 14 bases spanning the gap. CDR1 and CDR2 (germline): SNHLY, FYNNEI. CDR3 bases: TGTGCCAGCGGCAACCCGGGTACCGAGCAGTACTTC. Translated, it gives CASGNPGTEQYF.

This clone was counted a single time. This rearrangement joins TRBV6-1 to TRBJ2-7; 9 positions match TRBD2. The germline V gene has CDR1 MNHNS and CDR2 SASEGT. This CDR3 is built from 15 residues. The V and J ends lost 0 bases and 6 bases, in that order; junction bases with no gene match: 6. The CDR3 sequence: CASSEAAGGRVEQYF. CDR3 in DNA: TGTGCCAGCAGTGAAGCCGCGGGGGGGCGGGTCGAGCAGTACTTC.

V usage is TRBV27 and J usage is TRBJ1-5; 7 positions match TRBD1. The CDR3 runs 15 residues. The J segment lost 6 bases and the V segment lost 4 bases, leaving 9 bases of the junction unmatched. CDR1 is MNHEY, CDR2 SMNVEV, per germline (reference sequence). CDR3 sequence: CASSSTRQGGQPQHF. CDR3 coding DNA: TGTGCCAGCAGTTCCACGCGACAGGGAGGTCAGCCCCAGCATTTT.

The chain couples TRBV14 to TRBJ2-5, with D perhaps TRBD1 (5 bases). CDR1 SGHDN and CDR2 FVKESK come from the germline V gene. V lost 0 bases and J lost 4, with 15 bases in between. This CDR3 has 16 amino acids. The CDR3 nucleotides read TGTGCCAGCAGCCAAGATCGAGGCCTAAGGGGAGAGACCCAGTACTTC. It is translated as CASSQDRGLRGETQYF.

The genes are TRBV19 and TRBJ1-6, with D possibly being TRBD1 (5 bases). The CDR3 runs 13 residues. Trimming pared 7 bases from V and 10 bases from J, leaving 14 bases between. CDR1 is LNHDA, CDR2 SQIVND, per germline (reference sequence). CDR3 region: CASTQVQGSPLHF. The CDR3 DNA follows: TGTGCCAGTACACAGGTCCAGGGATCACCCCTCCACTTT.

The chain couples TRBV5-1 to TRBJ2-7, with 10 bases identical to TRBD1. CDR3 length equals 16 residues. Trimming took 5 bases from V and 2 from J; bases not matched to a gene: 10. Germline-derived CDR1 and CDR2 are SGHRS and YFSETQ. CDR3: CASSLHRDRGTYEQYF. CDR3 bases: TGCGCCAGCAGTTTGCACCGGGACAGGGGAACCTACGAGCAGTACTTC.

The V call is TRBV12-3 or TRBV12-4, the J call TRBJ1-5, with TRBD1 matching over 10 bases. CDR3 length: 13 amino acids. J gave up 6 bases and V 8 bases, and 4 bases lay outside the gene matches. The CDR3 DNA follows: TGTGCCAGCGCGAGGACAGGGGGTCAGCCCCAGCATTTT. The encoded protein is CASARTGGQPQHF.

CDR3 amino acids: CASSEQGVPNSPLHF. The CDR3 DNA sequence: TGTGCCAGCAGCGAGCAGGGGGTTCCTAATTCACCCCTCCACTTT. The rearrangement joins TRBV9 to TRBJ1-6; TRBD1 agrees at 7 bases. The germline V gene encodes CDR1 SGDLS and CDR2 YYNGEE. The V segment lost 3 bases and the J segment 6 bases; nucleotides outside the gene matches: 6. The CDR3 covers 15 residues. The full variable domain, completed using reference TRBV9 and TRBJ1-6, is DSGVTQTPKHLITATGQRVTLRCSPRSGDLSVYWYQQSLDQGLQFLIQYYNGEERAKGNILERFSAQQFPDLHSELNLSSLELGDSALYFCASSEQGVPNSPLHFGNGTRLTVT.

The V and J genes are TRBV12-3 or TRBV12-4 and TRBJ1-5; maybe TRBD1 (5 bases). This CDR3 is built from 13 residues. The ends were cut back, 5 bases at V and 5 bases at J, with 10 bases in the middle. CDR3 DNA sequence: TGTGCCAGCAGTACAAACAGGCATCAGCCCCAGCATTTT. Translating gives CASSTNRHQPQHF.

The chain employs TRBV27 and TRBJ1-2, with D tentatively TRBD1 (5 bases). V was shortened by 6 bases and J by 3 bases, with 17 bases between the two germline ends. In germline, CDR1 is MNHEY, CDR2 SMNVEV (reference sequence). CDR3 size: 15 residues. CDR3: CASRGWASGDYGYTF. The CDR3 DNA is TGTGCCAGCAGAGGATGGGCTTCGGGGGACTATGGCTACACCTTC.

J is TRBJ1-1 and V is TRBV18, with D tentatively TRBD1 (5 bases). V was trimmed by 6 bases and J by 2 bases, leaving 16 bases between them. The CDR3 runs to 15 residues. CDR1 is KGHSH and CDR2 is LQKENI in the germline V gene. The CDR3 region is CASSRAGGSNTEAFF. In DNA, the CDR3 is TGTGCCAGCTCTCGGGCGGGGGGTAGTAACACTGAAGCTTTCTTT.

The chain is built from TRBV6-5 and TRBJ2-5; 7 bases agree with TRBD2. The V and J ends lost 1 base and 5 bases, in that order; junction bases with no gene match: 1. Germline V lookup: CDR1 MNHEY, CDR2 SVGAGI. The CDR3 loop spans 13 amino acids. CDR3 sequence: CASSYLGGETQYF. CDR3 sequence (DNA): TGTGCCAGCAGTTACTTGGGGGGGGAGACCCAGTACTTC.

The V and J genes are TRBV5-4 and TRBJ2-2; 7 nucleotides agree with TRBD2. The CDR3 totals 16 residues. Germline trimming cut 10 bases from V and 3 bases from J; bases unmatched to any gene: 15. In germline, CDR1 is SGHNT, CDR2 YYREEE (reference sequence). CDR3 region: CAVGGTEQRYTGELFF. In DNA form, the CDR3 reads TGTGCCGTCGGGGGGACGGAACAGAGATACACCGGGGAGCTGTTTTTT.

As DNA, the CDR3 is TGCGCCAGCAGCCAAGAAGCGGTGGCGAACACCGGGGAGCTGTTTTTT. This translates into CASSQEAVANTGELFF. The chain has TRBV4-1 and TRBJ2-2, with a possible D match to TRBD2 (5 bases). V was cut by 0 bases and J by 0 bases, with 8 bases left in between. CDR1 MGHRA and CDR2 YSYEKL come from the germline V gene. This CDR3 region has 16 residues.